Listed here are 25 T cell receptor beta chains from one sample, sequenced in a study of cytomegalovirus exposure and HLA in healthy donors. Both 60 Vbeta primers and 13 Jbeta primers went into the PCR. Measured with immunoSEQ multiplex PCR; TCRdb has only the in-frame clones, and not every one. The repertoire holds some 190,000 clones, with 70% to 80% as singletons. Material for sequencing was PBMCs. The origin of the receptors is a woman aged 25 to 39 in good health and CMV-seropositive.

This sequence joins TRBV7-2 and TRBJ2-3; 8 positions agree with TRBD2. The V segment lost 5 bases and the J segment 4 bases; nucleotides outside the gene matches: 5. The CDR3 is made up of 14 amino acids. Germline lookup yields CDR1 SGHTA and CDR2 FQGNSA. CDR3 bases: TGTGCCAGCAGCCCCCTGGGACTAGCAGATACGCAGTATTTT. Translation gives CASSPLGLADTQYF.

This clone was counted once. V is TRBV30 and J is TRBJ2-7; tentatively, D is TRBD1 (6 bases). The V end lost 1 base, the J end lost 3 bases, and 10 bases lay between the germline ends. This CDR3 has 13 residues. Germline CDR1 and CDR2: GTSNPN and SVGIG (reference sequence). In nucleotides, the CDR3 is TGTGCCTGGAGTGGGGACACATACTACGAGCAGTACTTC. As protein: CAWSGDTYYEQYF.

This clone has just one count. The V call is TRBV11-3, the J call TRBJ2-1; D is unclear. Trimming shortened V by 5 bases and J by 6 bases, and 8 bases separated the two germline ends. Germline-derived CDR1 and CDR2 are SGHNT and YENEEA. The CDR3 is made up of 12 amino acids. The CDR3 loop reads CASSPTRNEQFF. The CDR3 nucleotides are TGTGCCAGCAGCCCTACGCGCAATGAGCAGTTCTTC.

This chain joins TRBV4-1 and TRBJ2-1; 7 nucleotides line up with TRBD2. V lost 6 bases, J lost 11 bases, and 4 bases stayed unmatched. Germline CDR1 and CDR2: MGHRA and YSYEKL. The CDR3 covers 11 residues. The CDR3 sequence is CASRGTTQQFF. The DNA for the CDR3 is TGCGCCAGCAGAGGGACTACCCAGCAGTTCTTC.

The chain has TRBV9 and TRBJ2-7; maybe TRBD2 (6 bases). CDR1 is SGDLS, CDR2 YYNGEE, per germline. The CDR3 length is 13 residues. V was trimmed by 4 bases and J by 6 bases, leaving 14 bases between them. Here the CDR3 reads CASSSGDLGEQYF. CDR3 sequence (DNA): TGTGCCAGCAGCTCGGGGGATCTGGGCGAGCAGTACTTC. Looking up the rest from reference TRBV9 and TRBJ2-7 gives the full variable domain: DSGVTQTPKHLITATGQRVTLRCSPRSGDLSVYWYQQSLDQGLQFLIQYYNGEERAKGNILERFSAQQFPDLHSELNLSSLELGDSALYFCASSSGDLGEQYFGPGTRLTVT.

The chain combines TRBV5-1 with TRBJ2-2, with 9 bases that match TRBD2. The germline V gene has CDR1 SGHRS and CDR2 YFSETQ. The CDR3 is 16 residues long. V shed 1 base, J shed 2 bases, and the junction held 3 bases outside the gene matches. In nucleotides, the CDR3 is TGCGCCAGCAGCTTGCGCGGGAGGGCTAACACCGGGGAGCTGTTTTTT. It translates to CASSLRGRANTGELFF.

The CDR3 DNA reads as TGTGCCAGCACCGGGACTAGCCCCGCCGGGGAGCTGTTTTTT. Its translation: CASTGTSPAGELFF. The genes are TRBV10-3 and TRBJ2-2, with TRBD2 matching over 9 bases. The CDR3 is made up of 14 amino acids. Trimming at V came to 10 bases and at J to 6 bases, leaving 9 bases not matched to a gene. Germline CDR1 and CDR2: ENHRY and SYGVKD.

J is TRBJ1-3 and V is TRBV15; a possible D gene is TRBD1 (5 bases). This CDR3 region has 16 residues. V lost 5 bases to trimming and J lost 0 bases, with 14 bases between them. Germline V gene sequence: CDR1 LNHNV, CDR2 YYDKDF (reference sequence). This CDR3 reads CATSADSSYSGNTIYF. CDR3 nucleotide sequence: TGTGCCACCAGCGCTGACAGTTCCTACTCTGGAAACACCATATATTTT.

The CDR3, as DNA: TGCGCCAGCAGCACGCGACAGGGAGAGAGGTACGAGCAGTACTTC. Its translation: CASSTRQGERYEQYF. The rearrangement links TRBV5-1 to TRBJ2-7, with 7 bases fitting TRBD1. Trimming at V came to 4 bases and at J to 4 bases, leaving 11 bases not matched to a gene. The length of the CDR3 is 15 residues. The germline CDR1 and CDR2 sequences are SGHRS and YFSETQ.

This chain links TRBV28 with TRBJ2-7; no clear D. V was cut by 3 bases and J by 1 base, with 13 bases left in between. Germline loops: CDR1 MDHEN, CDR2 SYDVKM. This CDR3 has 15 amino acids. The CDR3 DNA reads as TGTGCCAGCAGTTTTAGTAACTCCATTTCCTACGAGCAGTACTTC. Translation gives CASSFSNSISYEQYF.

This chain connects TRBV28 to TRBJ1-1; 8 bases align to TRBD1. V lost 5 bases, J lost 0 bases, and 14 bases stayed unmatched. The germline gives CDR1 MDHEN, CDR2 SYDVKM. The CDR3 loop spans 18 amino acids. CDR3: CASSLPGQGGWVNTEAFF. In nucleotides, the CDR3 is TGTGCCAGCAGTCTCCCCGGACAGGGTGGGTGGGTGAACACTGAAGCTTTCTTT.

The V gene is TRBV7-9, the J gene TRBJ1-1, with a weak D call TRBD1 (6 bases). The CDR3 has 14 residues. Trimming pared 5 bases from V and 1 base from J, leaving 11 bases between. The germline CDR1 and CDR2 sequences are SEHNR and FQNEAQ (reference sequence). The CDR3 DNA is TGTGCCAGCAGCCGGGGACAAGAGAACACTGAAGCTTTCTTT. Its translation: CASSRGQENTEAFF.

The table lists this clone with a few counts. The genes are TRBV9 and TRBJ2-2; D gene ambiguous. The CDR3 runs to 15 residues. Per the germline V gene, CDR1 is SGDLS and CDR2 is YYNGEE. V lost 0 bases to trimming and J lost 2 bases, with 8 bases between them. The CDR3 nucleotides read TGTGCCAGCAGCGTAGGGGCACACAACACCGGGGAGCTGTTTTTT. Its protein is CASSVGAHNTGELFF.

This clone has only one observation. The J gene is TRBJ1-1, the V gene TRBV11-2, with a possible D match to TRBD1 (6 bases). The CDR3 spans 15 residues. Trimming shortened V by 6 bases and J by 6 bases, and 20 bases separated the two germline ends. CDR1 is SGHAT and CDR2 is FQNNGV in the germline V gene. The DNA for the CDR3 is TGTGCCAGCAGTTTTCAGACAGGTATATTGGCTGAAGCTTTCTTT. Translated: CASSFQTGILAEAFF.

This clone has only a few counts. J is TRBJ2-3 and V is TRBV9, with D tentatively TRBD1 (5 bases). The germline V and J ends were trimmed by 0 bases and 1 base, with 9 bases remaining between them. This CDR3 spans 15 amino acids. Germline-derived CDR1 and CDR2 are SGDLS and YYNGEE. The CDR3 sequence is CASSVEGWGTDTQYF. The CDR3, as DNA: TGTGCCAGCAGCGTAGAGGGGTGGGGCACAGATACGCAGTATTTT.

The chain combines TRBV18 with TRBJ2-7, with 9 nucleotides matching TRBD1. The CDR3 contains 17 residues. With 2 bases clipped from V and 0 bases from J, the junction kept 8 bases outside the gene matches. Germline CDR1 is KGHSH and CDR2 is LQKENI. Here the CDR3 reads CASSPIPGTGYSYEQYF. CDR3 nucleotides: TGTGCCAGCTCACCAATCCCCGGGACAGGGTACTCCTACGAGCAGTACTTC.

The chain recombines TRBV7-9 with TRBJ2-2; 11 nucleotides agree with TRBD2. Germline CDR1 and CDR2: SEHNR and FQNEAQ (reference sequence). The ends lost 5 bases at V and 1 base at J; junction bases unmatched: 9. The CDR3 runs 18 residues. Written as DNA, the CDR3 is TGTGCCAGCAGCCATAAAGGCGGACTAGCGGGGAACACCGGGGAGCTGTTTTTT. Its protein product is CASSHKGGLAGNTGELFF.

This chain joins TRBV28 and TRBJ2-1; D ambiguous. This CDR3 region has 16 residues. Germline lookup yields CDR1 MDHEN and CDR2 SYDVKM. Trimming cost V 5 bases and J 5 bases, with 19 bases left between them. DNA for the CDR3: TGTGCCAGCAGTCCCCCCCGGTTGATAGTTCACAATGAGCAGTTCTTC. Translated: CASSPPRLIVHNEQFF.

The rearrangement uses TRBV25-1 and TRBJ2-3, with D unclear. The V end lost 3 bases, the J end lost 3 bases, and 19 bases lay between the germline ends. Germline CDR1 and CDR2: MGHDK and SYGVNS. CDR3 length: 17 amino acids. In DNA form, the CDR3 reads TGTGCCAGCAGTGACTGTTTCAGTGGTACAGTGACAGATACGCAGTATTTT. Translated, it gives CASSDCFSGTVTDTQYF.

This chain uses TRBV7-2 with TRBJ2-7; TRBD2 matches at 8 bases. V was pared by 0 bases and J by 3 bases, with 1 base of the junction left unmatched. There are 14 residues in the CDR3. Germline CDR1 reads SGHTA; CDR2 reads FQGNSA. The CDR3 here is CASSLASGSYEQYF. The CDR3 DNA reads TGTGCCAGCAGCTTAGCCAGCGGGAGCTACGAGCAGTACTTC.

This clone has a single count. The chain carries TRBV7-9 and TRBJ2-7, with 7 nucleotides matching TRBD2. The CDR3 sequence is 15 residues long. Germline CDR1 SEHNR, CDR2 FQNEAQ (reference sequence). V lost 4 bases, J lost 0 bases, and 6 bases stayed unmatched. The CDR3 DNA reads as TGTGCCAGCAGCTCTACTAGCGCCAGCTCCTACGAGCAGTACTTC. This translates into CASSSTSASSYEQYF.

This rearrangement joins TRBV29-1 to TRBJ1-6, with 7 bases fitting TRBD1. CDR1 is SQVTM and CDR2 is ANQGSEA in the germline V gene. The CDR3 length is 14 residues. V shed 4 bases and J 9 bases; nucleotides not matched to a gene: 9. In DNA form, the CDR3 reads TGCAGCGTTGGTGAAGGGGGCGCAGCTTCACCCCTCCACTTT. Protein sequence: CSVGEGGAASPLHF. Combining the CDR3 with reference TRBV29-1 and TRBJ1-6 gives the whole variable domain SAVISQKPSRDICQRGTSLTIQCQVDSQVTMMFWYRQQPGQSLTLIATANQGSEATYESGFVIDKFPISRPNLTFSTLTVSNMSPEDSSIYLCSVGEGGAASPLHFGNGTRLTVT.

V is TRBV6-6 and J is TRBJ2-5, with D tentatively TRBD1 (5 bases). The DNA end lines up better with TRBJ2-7; the J call may be wrong. There are 13 residues in the CDR3. CDR1 MNHNY and CDR2 SVGAGI come from the germline V gene (reference sequence). The CDR3 region has the DNA TGTGCCAGCAGTTTTGAAGGGGTAGGCGAGCAGTACTTC. Protein product: CASSFEGVGEQYF.

The V and J genes are TRBV15 and TRBJ2-7; D gene ambiguous. Trimming stripped 0 bases from V and 3 bases from J, with 9 bases between. The CDR3 contains 14 residues. Germline lookup yields CDR1 LNHNV and CDR2 YYDKDF (reference sequence). The CDR3 DNA is TGTGCCACCAGCAGAGATTATGCAGACTACGAGCAGTACTTC. Amino acid sequence: CATSRDYADYEQYF.

V and J are TRBV4-1 and TRBJ2-3, with D possibly being TRBD2 (5 bases). Germline assignment: CDR1 MGHRA and CDR2 YSYEKL. This CDR3 comprises 17 residues. Between the trimmed V and J ends, which lost 1 base and 0 bases, there was a span of 14 bases. The CDR3 sequence is CASSQVWRVPSTDTQYF. CDR3 bases: TGCGCCAGCAGCCAAGTCTGGCGGGTCCCTAGCACAGATACGCAGTATTTT.